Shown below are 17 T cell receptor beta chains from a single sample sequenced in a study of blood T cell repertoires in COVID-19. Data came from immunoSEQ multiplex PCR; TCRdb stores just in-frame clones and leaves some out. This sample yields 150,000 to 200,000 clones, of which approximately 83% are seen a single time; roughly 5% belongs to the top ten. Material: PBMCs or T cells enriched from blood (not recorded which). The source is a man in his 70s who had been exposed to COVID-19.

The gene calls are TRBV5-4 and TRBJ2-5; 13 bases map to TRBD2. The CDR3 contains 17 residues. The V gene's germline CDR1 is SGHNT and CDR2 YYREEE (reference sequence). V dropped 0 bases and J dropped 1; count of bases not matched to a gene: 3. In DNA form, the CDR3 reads TGTGCCAGCAGCTTGGGGACTAGCGGGGGCCTCCAAGAGACCCAGTACTTC. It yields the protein CASSLGTSGGLQETQYF.

CDR3 sequence (DNA): TGTGCCAGCAGTGAACGGGTACAGGTGAACACTGAAGCTTTCTTT. It is translated as CASSERVQVNTEAFF. This chain joins TRBV2 and TRBJ1-1, with a tentative D call TRBD1 (5 bases). V gave up 2 bases and J gave up 0 bases, with 10 bases separating them. Per the germline V gene, CDR1 is SNHLY and CDR2 is FYNNEI. The CDR3 runs 15 residues. The variable domain in full, completed from reference TRBV2 and TRBJ1-1, reads EPEVTQTPSHQVTQMGQEVILRCVPISNHLYFYWYRQILGQKVEFLVSFYNNEISEKSEIFDDQFSVERPDGSNFTLKIRSTKLEDSAMYFCASSERVQVNTEAFFGQGTRLTVV.

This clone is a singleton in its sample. The DNA of the CDR3 is TGTGCCAGCAGCTTCGGGGGGGACACTGAAGCTTTCTTT. Residues: CASSFGGDTEAFF. The chain joins TRBV7-9 to TRBJ1-1; D is perhaps TRBD1 (5 bases). CDR1 and CDR2 from the germline V gene are SEHNR and FQNEAQ (reference sequence). The CDR3 covers 13 residues. Deletions cut 3 bases from V and 3 bases from J, with 8 bases between.

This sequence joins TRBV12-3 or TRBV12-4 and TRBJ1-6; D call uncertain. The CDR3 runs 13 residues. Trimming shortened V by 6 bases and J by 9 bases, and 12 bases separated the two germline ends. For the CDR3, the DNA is TGTGCCAGCAGAGGGAGTGGTAGTTCACCCCTCCACTTT. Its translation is CASRGSGSSPLHF.

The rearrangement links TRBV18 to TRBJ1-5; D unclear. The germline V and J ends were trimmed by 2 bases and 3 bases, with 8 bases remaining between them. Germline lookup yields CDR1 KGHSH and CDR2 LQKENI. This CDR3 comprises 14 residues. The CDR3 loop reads CASSPEAPNQPQHF. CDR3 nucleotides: TGTGCCAGCTCACCAGAGGCTCCCAATCAGCCCCAGCATTTT. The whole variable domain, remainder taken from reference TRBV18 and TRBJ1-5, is NAGVMQNPRHLVRRRGQEARLRCSPMKGHSHVYWYRQLPEEGLKFMVYLQKENIIDESGMPKERFSAEFPKEGPSILRIQQVVRGDSAAYFCASSPEAPNQPQHFGDGTRLSIL.

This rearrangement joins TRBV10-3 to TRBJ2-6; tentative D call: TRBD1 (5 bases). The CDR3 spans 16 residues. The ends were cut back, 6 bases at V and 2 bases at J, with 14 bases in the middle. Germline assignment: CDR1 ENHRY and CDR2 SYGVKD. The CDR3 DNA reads TGTGCCATCAGGTCCGGAGAAGGGGCTGGGGCCAACGTCCTGACTTTC. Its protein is CAIRSGEGAGANVLTF.

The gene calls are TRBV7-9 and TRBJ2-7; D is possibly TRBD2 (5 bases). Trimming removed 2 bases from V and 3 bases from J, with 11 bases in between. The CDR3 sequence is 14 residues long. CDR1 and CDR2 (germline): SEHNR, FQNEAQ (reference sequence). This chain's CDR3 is CASSLYKAGYEQYF. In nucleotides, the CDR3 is TGTGCCAGCAGCTTATATAAGGCGGGCTACGAGCAGTACTTC.

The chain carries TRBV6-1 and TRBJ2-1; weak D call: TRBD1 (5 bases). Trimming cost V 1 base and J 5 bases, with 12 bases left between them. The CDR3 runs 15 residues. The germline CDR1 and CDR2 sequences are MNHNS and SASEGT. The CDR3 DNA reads TGTGCCAGCAGTGAAGGAACAGGCCCCCACAATGAGCAGTTCTTC. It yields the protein CASSEGTGPHNEQFF.

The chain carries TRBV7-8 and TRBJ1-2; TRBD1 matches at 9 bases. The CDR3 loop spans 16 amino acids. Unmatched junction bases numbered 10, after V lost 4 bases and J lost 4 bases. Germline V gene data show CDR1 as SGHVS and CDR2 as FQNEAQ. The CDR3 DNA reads TGTGCCAGCAGCTCGGACAGGGGACAGGTCTCCTATGGCTACACCTTC. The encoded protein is CASSSDRGQVSYGYTF.

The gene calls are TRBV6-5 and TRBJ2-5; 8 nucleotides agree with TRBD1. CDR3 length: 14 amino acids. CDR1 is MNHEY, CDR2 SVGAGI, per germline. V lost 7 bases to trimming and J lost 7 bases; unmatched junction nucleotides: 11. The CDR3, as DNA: TGTGCCAGCAATACAGGGGGTGGGAGGCCGACCCAGTACTTC. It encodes CASNTGGGRPTQYF.

The CDR3, as DNA: TGCGCCACCCTCCCGACAGTCGGTAGCACCGGGGAGCTGTTTTTT. Translated: CATLPTVGSTGELFF. This chain links TRBV5-1 with TRBJ2-2; a weak D match, TRBD1 (5 bases). This CDR3 has 15 amino acids. Germline V gives CDR1 SGHRS, CDR2 YFSETQ. V was trimmed by 9 bases and J by 4 bases, leaving 19 bases between them.

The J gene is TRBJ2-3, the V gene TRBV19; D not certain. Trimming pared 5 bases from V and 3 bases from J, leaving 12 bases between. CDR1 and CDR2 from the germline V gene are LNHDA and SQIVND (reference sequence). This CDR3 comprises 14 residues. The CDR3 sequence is CASSAYTGTDTQYF. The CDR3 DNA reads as TGTGCCAGTAGTGCTTACACCGGGACAGATACGCAGTATTTT. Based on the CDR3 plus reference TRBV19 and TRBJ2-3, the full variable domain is DGGITQSPKYLFRKEGQNVTLSCEQNLNHDAMYWYRQDPGQGLRLIYYSQIVNDFQKGDIAEGYSVSREKKESFPLTVTSAQKNPTAFYLCASSAYTGTDTQYFGPGTRLTVL.

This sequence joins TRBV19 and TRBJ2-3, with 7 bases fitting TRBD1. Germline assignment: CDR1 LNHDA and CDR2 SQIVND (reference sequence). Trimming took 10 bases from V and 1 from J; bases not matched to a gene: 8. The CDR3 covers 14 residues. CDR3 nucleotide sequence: TGTGCCACCGTGACAGGGAGCGGCACAGATACGCAGTATTTT. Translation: CATVTGSGTDTQYF.

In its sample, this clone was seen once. The CDR3 region is CASSATGLEKLFF. Here the CDR3 DNA reads TGCGCCAGCAGCGCTACAGGGTTAGAAAAACTGTTTTTT. V and J are TRBV4-1 and TRBJ1-4; possible D gene TRBD1, 6 bases. In germline, CDR1 is MGHRA, CDR2 YSYEKL. V was shortened by 5 bases and J by 8 bases, with 12 bases between the two germline ends. The CDR3 has 13 amino acids.

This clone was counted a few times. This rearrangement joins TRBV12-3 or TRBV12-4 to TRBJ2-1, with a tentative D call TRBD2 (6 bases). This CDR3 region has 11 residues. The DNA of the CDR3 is TGTGTTGCTAGCGCTTACAATGAGCAGTTCTTC. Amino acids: CVASAYNEQFF.

CDR3 protein: CASSPLTGPLAKNIQYF. CDR3 coding DNA: TGTGCCAGCTCACCACTGACAGGTCCTCTAGCCAAAAACATTCAGTACTTC. The chain combines TRBV18 with TRBJ2-4, with D possibly TRBD1 on 6 matching bases. Germline CDR1 and CDR2: KGHSH and LQKENI. V was cut by 1 base and J by 0 bases, with 13 bases left in between. The CDR3 sequence is 17 residues long.

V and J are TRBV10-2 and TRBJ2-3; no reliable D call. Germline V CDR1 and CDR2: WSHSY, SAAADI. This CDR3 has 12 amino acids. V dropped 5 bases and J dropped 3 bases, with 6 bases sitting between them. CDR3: CASSTPTDTQYF. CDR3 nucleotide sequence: TGCGCCAGCAGTACACCGACAGATACGCAGTATTTT.